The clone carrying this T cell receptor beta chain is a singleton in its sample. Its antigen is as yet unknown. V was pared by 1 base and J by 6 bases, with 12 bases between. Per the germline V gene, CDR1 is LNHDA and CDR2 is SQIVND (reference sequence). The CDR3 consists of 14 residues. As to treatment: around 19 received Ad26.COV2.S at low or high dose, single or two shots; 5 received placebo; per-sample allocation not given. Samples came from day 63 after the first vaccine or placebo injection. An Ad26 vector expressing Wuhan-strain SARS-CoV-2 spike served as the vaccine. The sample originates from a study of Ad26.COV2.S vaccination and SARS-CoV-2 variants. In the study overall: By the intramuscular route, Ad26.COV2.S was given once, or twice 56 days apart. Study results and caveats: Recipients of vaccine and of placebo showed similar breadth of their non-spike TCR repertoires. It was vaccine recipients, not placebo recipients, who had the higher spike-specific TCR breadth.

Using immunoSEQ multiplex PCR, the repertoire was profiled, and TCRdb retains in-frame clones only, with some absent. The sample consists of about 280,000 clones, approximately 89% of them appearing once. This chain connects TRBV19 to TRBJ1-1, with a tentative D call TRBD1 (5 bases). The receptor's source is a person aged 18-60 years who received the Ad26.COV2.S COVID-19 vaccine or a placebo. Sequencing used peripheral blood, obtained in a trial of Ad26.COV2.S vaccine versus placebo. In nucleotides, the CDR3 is TGTGCCAGTAGTATAGGGGCAGGGACCCCTGAAGCTTTCTTT. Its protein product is CASSIGAGTPEAFF.